The 32 T cell receptor beta chains in this list originate from one sample, sequenced in a study of T-cell memory formation after mild COVID-19. One entry per CDR3 protein, called by TCRdb with MiXCR from the 5' RACE reads. This table holds fewer than 650,000 distinct CDR3 sequences, about 18% found once. Sequenced sample: PBMCs or a T cell subset sorted from them (not recorded which). The receptor set was obtained from an adult woman who had mild COVID-19 (a few samples of this study predate the infection). Cell type and time point are not known.

The chain combines TRBV18 with TRBJ1-1, with D uncertain. The CDR3 has 16 amino acids. Germline lookup yields CDR1 KGHSH and CDR2 LQKENI. V shed 2 bases and J shed 0 bases, with 13 bases lying between them. The CDR3 DNA follows: TGTGCCAGCTCACCAGGTCGTTCAGGACTGAACACTGAAGCTTTCTTT. Translation: CASSPGRSGLNTEAFF.

This rearrangement joins TRBV4-2 to TRBJ2-1, with 7 bases that match TRBD1. This CDR3 comprises 17 residues. Trimming took 2 bases from V and 0 from J; bases not matched to a gene: 7. CDR1 and CDR2 from the germline V gene are LGHNA and YNFKEQ. The CDR3 sequence is CASSQNTGTVSYNEQFF. The CDR3 DNA is TGTGCCAGCAGCCAAAATACCGGGACAGTCTCCTACAATGAGCAGTTCTTC.

This clonotype has a handful of counts. This chain joins TRBV7-6 and TRBJ1-1, with D unresolved. This CDR3 has 17 residues. V was clipped by 5 bases and J by 1 base, with 20 bases between them. Germline V lookup: CDR1 SGHVS, CDR2 FNYEAQ. DNA of the CDR3: TGTGCCAGCAGCGCGAGGTATACGAGGGCCCGGAACACTGAAGCTTTCTTT. As protein: CASSARYTRARNTEAFF.

This clonotype was detected a few times. The V and J genes are TRBV12-3 or TRBV12-4 and TRBJ1-2, with D maybe TRBD1 (6 bases). V gave up 7 bases and J gave up 4 bases, with 13 bases separating them. The CDR3 consists of 13 residues. The CDR3 DNA reads TGTGCCAGCACCGAGGGGGGCCCCTATGGCTACACCTTC. Encoded protein: CASTEGGPYGYTF.

This clonotype was counted at least ten times. The V gene is TRBV20-1, the J gene TRBJ2-1, with 10 bases identical to TRBD2. The CDR3 spans 14 residues. The germline V gene has CDR1 DFQATT and CDR2 SNEGSKA (reference sequence). V trimming: 3 bases; J trimming: 4 bases; junction bases outside the gene matches: 3. Here the CDR3 reads CSASWTSGYNEQFF. CDR3 sequence (DNA): TGCAGTGCTAGTTGGACTAGCGGTTACAATGAGCAGTTCTTC.

The chain carries TRBV12-3 or TRBV12-4 and TRBJ2-1, with no clear D. V was pared by 2 bases and J by 7 bases, with 9 bases between. The CDR3 runs 13 residues. The CDR3: CASSLNSGNEQFF. CDR3 DNA sequence: TGTGCCAGCAGTTTAAATTCTGGGAATGAGCAGTTCTTC.

This clonotype was detected a few times. The chain carries TRBV6-2 or TRBV6-3 and TRBJ1-4; TRBD1 is a possible D gene (5 bases). Germline-derived CDR1 and CDR2 are MNHEY and SVGEGT. Trimming left V 2 bases short and J 4 bases short, with 11 bases between. The CDR3 is 15 amino acids. CDR3 sequence reads: CASSYETADNEKLFF. DNA of the CDR3: TGTGCCAGCAGTTACGAGACAGCCGATAATGAAAAACTGTTTTTT.

The CDR3 DNA follows: TGTGCCACCCAAGGACAGGGGGTTTTCACCGGGGAGCTGTTTTTT. Translated, it gives CATQGQGVFTGELFF. The chain couples TRBV6-1 to TRBJ2-2; 10 nucleotides agree with TRBD1. V dropped 10 bases and J dropped 4; count of bases not matched to a gene: 9. CDR1 is MNHNS, CDR2 SASEGT, per germline. The CDR3 contains 15 residues.

Concerning this clonotype: A much larger clone sits a single nucleotide away, making a read error possible. The chain's CDR3 is CASSQGSGSAPGELFF. The CDR3 DNA sequence: TGTGCCAGCAGCCAAGGCTCCGGGTCAGCCCCCGGGGAGCTGTTTTTT. The chain is built from TRBV3-1 and TRBJ2-2; D call uncertain. The germline V gene has CDR1 LGHDT and CDR2 YNNKEL (reference sequence). The CDR3 runs to 16 residues. V gave up 1 base and J gave up 6 bases, with 15 bases separating them.

The chain couples TRBV12-3 or TRBV12-4 to TRBJ2-7; a possible D gene is TRBD2 (5 bases). The CDR3 sequence is 18 residues long. V was clipped by 3 bases and J by 4 bases, with 25 bases between them. The DNA for the CDR3 is TGTGCCAGCAGTTTCGTCGTCGGTGAAACGGGGTTCCCGTACGAGCAGTACTTC. Translated: CASSFVVGETGFPYEQYF.

The chain recombines TRBV6-2 or TRBV6-3 with TRBJ1-1; possibly TRBD1 for D (5 bases). V was cut by 5 bases and J by 4 bases, with 17 bases left in between. This CDR3 contains 15 residues. Germline values: CDR1 MNHEY, CDR2 SVGEGT. In DNA, the CDR3 is TGTGCCAGCAGTGCCACGGGGCGCCCCTTCACTGAAGCTTTCTTT. Translated: CASSATGRPFTEAFF.

The sample holds a few counts of this clonotype. The V gene is TRBV29-1, the J gene TRBJ2-3; D is possibly TRBD2 (6 bases). V lost 0 bases and J lost 0, with 10 bases in between. CDR1 is SQVTM and CDR2 is ANQGSEA in the germline V gene. This CDR3 spans 15 amino acids. This chain's CDR3 is CSVEELGLSTDTQYF. The CDR3 DNA sequence: TGCAGCGTTGAAGAATTGGGACTCAGCACAGATACGCAGTATTTT.

For the CDR3, the DNA is TGTGCCAGCAGCTCCCTGCCTAGCGGGAGCCAGTTCTTC. Amino acid sequence: CASSSLPSGSQFF. The chain is built from TRBV7-2 and TRBJ2-1; TRBD2 aligns across 10 bases. CDR3 length: 13 amino acids. The V segment lost 4 bases and the J segment 13 bases; nucleotides outside the gene matches: 7. Germline V gives CDR1 SGHTA, CDR2 FQGNSA.

The chain is built from TRBV12-3 or TRBV12-4 and TRBJ1-1; 10 bases align to TRBD1. The CDR3 spans 16 residues. Losses at the gene ends were 5 bases for V and 6 bases for J; bases not matched to a gene: 12. In nucleotides, the CDR3 is TGTGCCAGCAGTGCTCCACCGGGACAGGGGAGCTCTGAAGCTTTCTTT. It encodes CASSAPPGQGSSEAFF.

This clonotype showed up just a few times. V is TRBV6-1 and J is TRBJ2-1; no reliable D call. The germline V gene has CDR1 MNHNS and CDR2 SASEGT. The CDR3 loop spans 14 amino acids. V lost 9 bases to trimming and J lost 0 bases, with 12 bases between them. The CDR3 sequence is CASNSGSSYNEQFF. The DNA for the CDR3 is TGTGCCAGTAATTCAGGAAGCTCCTACAATGAGCAGTTCTTC.

This clonotype was detected only a few times. V usage is TRBV5-1 and J usage is TRBJ2-1; 7 bases map to TRBD2. J lost 3 bases, V lost 4 bases, and 10 bases had no gene match. Looked up from germline, CDR1 is SGHRS and CDR2 is YFSETQ. The CDR3 contains 16 residues. In DNA form, the CDR3 reads TGCGCCAGCAGCCCCGATGCGAGCGGGAACTACAATGAGCAGTTCTTC. Its protein is CASSPDASGNYNEQFF.

This clonotype was recorded a few times. J is TRBJ2-7 and V is TRBV29-1; a possible D gene is TRBD2 (6 bases). Deletions cut 3 bases from V and 2 bases from J, with 8 bases between. The germline V gene encodes CDR1 SQVTM and CDR2 ANQGSEA. This CDR3 comprises 12 residues. The CDR3 sequence is CSVDGGAYEQYF. CDR3 sequence (DNA): TGCAGCGTTGACGGAGGGGCCTACGAGCAGTACTTC.

A few counts support this clonotype. In nucleotides, the CDR3 is TGTGCCAGCTCACCATCCACAGGGTCCCATGGCTACACCTTC. It translates to CASSPSTGSHGYTF. V and J are TRBV18 and TRBJ1-2; the D gene is possibly TRBD1 (6 bases). Germline lookup yields CDR1 KGHSH and CDR2 LQKENI. Trimming stripped 2 bases from V and 6 bases from J, with 13 bases between. This CDR3 spans 14 amino acids.

This clonotype was detected only a few times. This rearrangement joins TRBV12-3 or TRBV12-4 to TRBJ2-7, with D perhaps TRBD1 (5 bases). Trimming took off 6 bases at V and 5 bases at J, with 14 bases between the two ends. There are 13 residues in the CDR3. Here the CDR3 DNA reads TGTGCCAGCAGATTAACAGGTACCGACGAGCAGTACTTC. It translates to CASRLTGTDEQYF.

V gene TRBV10-1 combines with J gene TRBJ1-1; maybe TRBD1 (5 bases). Trimming took 0 bases from V and 1 from J, leaving 12 bases between them. CDR1 and CDR2 from the germline V gene are WNHNN and SYGVQD (reference sequence). The CDR3 spans 16 residues. The CDR3: CASSESSGRANTEAFF. DNA for the CDR3: TGCGCCAGCAGTGAGTCGAGTGGCAGGGCGAACACTGAAGCTTTCTTT.

This clonotype was observed a handful of times. The chain links TRBV5-1 to TRBJ2-3; TRBD1 is a possible D gene (6 bases). Germline lookup yields CDR1 SGHRS and CDR2 YFSETQ. This CDR3 comprises 14 residues. Trimming stripped 2 bases from V and 6 bases from J, with 13 bases between. The DNA of the CDR3 is TGCGCCAGCAGCTTAGGGGGAGCCGAGGATACGCAGTATTTT. Translated, it gives CASSLGGAEDTQYF.

In this sample, this clonotype turned up many times. The chain couples TRBV5-5 to TRBJ2-7; 9 nucleotides match TRBD2. This CDR3 has 17 amino acids. The J segment lost 1 base and the V segment lost 1 base, leaving 9 bases of the junction unmatched. Germline V CDR1 and CDR2: SGHKS, YYEKEE (reference sequence). CDR3 in DNA: TGTGCCAGCAGCTTGCAGCTAAGCGGGGGGATGTCCTACGAGCAGTACTTC. Protein: CASSLQLSGGMSYEQYF.

This clonotype was seen a few times. The rearrangement links TRBV9 to TRBJ2-7, with 7 bases that match TRBD2. The CDR3 contains 16 residues. The germline CDR1 and CDR2 sequences are SGDLS and YYNGEE. V shed 0 bases and J 0 bases; nucleotides not matched to a gene: 6. The CDR3 DNA follows: TGTGCCAGCAGCGTAGAAGCGGGGCCAAGCTCCTACGAGCAGTACTTC. It translates to CASSVEAGPSSYEQYF.

The chain joins TRBV2 to TRBJ2-3; D possibly corresponds to TRBD2 (5 bases). The CDR3 covers 15 residues. V gave up 4 bases and J gave up 3 bases, with 14 bases separating them. Germline-derived CDR1 and CDR2 are SNHLY and FYNNEI. CDR3 nucleotides: TGTGCCAGCAGTGTTAGTACGGGAAAGACAGATACGCAGTATTTT. Amino acid sequence: CASSVSTGKTDTQYF.

CDR3 sequence reads: CASSFAVDRGYIQYF. CDR3 nucleotides: TGTGCCAGCAGCTTTGCTGTAGACAGGGGTTACATTCAGTACTTC. V gene TRBV7-8 combines with J gene TRBJ2-4, with 8 bases fitting TRBD1. Germline CDR1 is SGHVS and CDR2 is FQNEAQ. V gave up 3 bases and J gave up 8 bases; unmatched junction bases: 9. The CDR3 is 15 residues long.

This clonotype was recorded many times. The V call is TRBV25-1, the J call TRBJ2-2; D may be TRBD2 (6 bases). Germline V gene lookup returns CDR1 MGHDK and CDR2 SYGVNS. The length of the CDR3 is 16 residues. The V gene lost 4 bases and the J gene lost 0 bases, with 12 bases spanning the gap. The chain's CDR3 is CASSGVAEPNTGELFF. The CDR3, as DNA: TGTGCCAGCAGTGGGGTAGCGGAACCGAACACCGGGGAGCTGTTTTTT.

The chain links TRBV4-2 to TRBJ2-3, with 10 bases aligning to TRBD2. V lost 0 bases and J lost 4; bases outside the gene matches: 7. Per the germline V gene, CDR1 is LGHNA and CDR2 is YNFKEQ. The CDR3 totals 17 residues. The CDR3 reads CASSQEPLAGAADTQYF. In DNA, the CDR3 is TGTGCCAGCAGCCAAGAACCCCTAGCGGGAGCGGCAGATACGCAGTATTTT.

A few counts support this clonotype. The chain recombines TRBV7-3 with TRBJ2-1; D may be TRBD1 (6 bases). Trimming cost V 6 bases and J 9 bases, with 12 bases left between them. The CDR3 loop spans 12 amino acids. CDR1 and CDR2 from the germline V gene are SGHTA and FQGTGA. For the CDR3, the DNA is TGTGCCAGCAGGTCAGGGGCTGGTGAGCAGTTCTTC. As protein: CASRSGAGEQFF.

This clonotype was counted a few times. The V and J genes are TRBV18 and TRBJ2-7; 11 nucleotides line up with TRBD1. Germline values: CDR1 KGHSH, CDR2 LQKENI. The CDR3 runs 15 residues. V shed 2 bases, J shed 4 bases, and the junction held 4 bases outside the gene matches. CDR3 loop: CASSPRTGGRYEQYF. CDR3 DNA: TGTGCCAGCTCACCAAGGACAGGGGGCAGGTACGAGCAGTACTTC. Filled out from reference TRBV18 and TRBJ2-7, the complete variable domain reads NAGVMQNPRHLVRRRGQEARLRCSPMKGHSHVYWYRQLPEEGLKFMVYLQKENIIDESGMPKERFSAEFPKEGPSILRIQQVVRGDSAAYFCASSPRTGGRYEQYFGPGTRLTVT.

V and J are TRBV29-1 and TRBJ1-1; perhaps TRBD1 as D (6 bases). The ends were cut back, 8 bases at V and 1 base at J, with 11 bases in the middle. From germline, CDR1 is SQVTM and CDR2 ANQGSEA. The CDR3 is 12 amino acids. CDR3 coding DNA: TGCAGCAGCCAGACAGGGAACACTGAAGCTTTCTTT. Encoded protein: CSSQTGNTEAFF.

V gene TRBV20-1 combines with J gene TRBJ1-5; D not certain. Trimming removed 3 bases at V and 3 bases at J, with 18 bases between. There are 16 residues in the CDR3. The germline gives CDR1 DFQATT, CDR2 SNEGSKA (reference sequence). The CDR3 spells CSASLLSGEDNQPQHF. The CDR3 DNA reads TGCAGTGCTAGTCTTCTGTCAGGAGAGGACAATCAGCCCCAGCATTTT.

This clonotype came up a few times. This chain joins TRBV5-1 and TRBJ2-7; the match to TRBD1 covers 8 bases. CDR3 length: 15 amino acids. J lost 3 bases, V lost 2 bases, and 7 bases had no gene match. Per the germline V gene, CDR1 is SGHRS and CDR2 is YFSETQ. In DNA, the CDR3 is TGCGCCAGCAGCTTACCCGACAGGGGACACTACGAGCAGTACTTC. Translation: CASSLPDRGHYEQYF.